A selection of T cell receptor beta chains follows, all from one sample in a study of Ad26.COV2.S vaccination and SARS-CoV-2 variants. Using immunoSEQ multiplex PCR, the repertoire was profiled, and TCRdb retains in-frame clones only, with some absent. Among over 450,000 clones listed, nearly 90% were seen once. This sample comprised peripheral blood, obtained in a trial of Ad26.COV2.S vaccine versus placebo. The receptors were gathered from a person between 18 and 65 years old who received the Ad26.COV2.S COVID-19 vaccine or a placebo. CDR3s include the opening cysteine and the closing phenylalanine or tryptophan. Fields, in order: J gene, clone size, D gene, V gene, CDR3 DNA, CDR3 protein. The D gene is left open where the match is weak. Clone sizes are given selectively: once, few, many, or a class where the clone is expanded.

j_gene: TRBJ2-3
abundance: NA
d_gene: NA
v_gene: TRBV30
CDR3nt: TGTGCCTGGAGTGTACTCTTAACAGATACGCAGTATTTT
CDR3aa: CAWSVLLTDTQYF

j_gene: TRBJ2-4
abundance: NA
d_gene: NA
v_gene: TRBV11-2
CDR3nt: TGTGCCAGCAGCTTAGAGGCGGGAAGCCACCTTATAGCCAAAAACATTCAGTACTTC
CDR3aa: CASSLEAGSHLIAKNIQYF

j_gene: TRBJ1-3
abundance: once
d_gene: NA
v_gene: TRBV4-2
CDR3nt: TGTGCCAGCAGCCAAGGGGCTGGAAACACCATATATTTT
CDR3aa: CASSQGAGNTIYF

j_gene: TRBJ1-4
abundance: NA
d_gene: NA
v_gene: TRBV7-9
CDR3nt: TGTGCCAGCAGCCCCGGTGGGCCCAATGAAAAACTGTTTTTT
CDR3aa: CASSPGGPNEKLFF

j_gene: TRBJ2-7
abundance: NA
d_gene: TRBD1
v_gene: TRBV6-6
CDR3nt: TGTGCCAGCAGTGGACAGGGGTTGTACGAGCAGTACTTC
CDR3aa: CASSGQGLYEQYF

j_gene: TRBJ1-3
abundance: NA
d_gene: NA
v_gene: TRBV7-6
CDR3nt: TGTGCCAGCAGCCCAAGGGCCAAGGAGGGAAACACCATATATTTT
CDR3aa: CASSPRAKEGNTIYF

j_gene: TRBJ1-5
abundance: few
d_gene: NA
v_gene: TRBV15
CDR3nt: TGTGCCACCAGCAGAGGAACGGTCGGAGGGGGCAATCAGCCCCAGCATTTT
CDR3aa: CATSRGTVGGGNQPQHF

j_gene: TRBJ2-3
abundance: NA
d_gene: NA
v_gene: TRBV11-3
CDR3nt: TGTGCCAGCCAAACAGATACGCAGTATTTT
CDR3aa: CASQTDTQYF

j_gene: TRBJ2-7
abundance: NA
d_gene: TRBD2
v_gene: TRBV20-1
CDR3nt: TGCAGTGCTAGTCCCTCTCTCGTCCGGACTAGCCTTTACGAGCAGTACTTC
CDR3aa: CSASPSLVRTSLYEQYF

j_gene: TRBJ2-2
abundance: NA
d_gene: TRBD1
v_gene: TRBV10-1
CDR3nt: TGCGCCAGCAGTGGGGACAGGTTGGGGAACACCGGGGAGCTGTTTTTT
CDR3aa: CASSGDRLGNTGELFF

j_gene: TRBJ1-5
abundance: once
d_gene: TRBD1
v_gene: TRBV4-1
CDR3nt: TGCGCCAGCAGCCAAGGGTCGACAGGGGCAAGCAATCAGCCCCAGCATTTT
CDR3aa: CASSQGSTGASNQPQHF

j_gene: TRBJ2-2
abundance: NA
d_gene: NA
v_gene: TRBV6-5
CDR3nt: TGTGCCAGCAGTTCGACAGATACGAACACCGGGGAGCTGTTTTTT
CDR3aa: CASSSTDTNTGELFF

j_gene: TRBJ2-7
abundance: once
d_gene: NA
v_gene: TRBV6-2/TRBV6-3
CDR3nt: TGTGCCAGCAGCCCAGGACAGCCCCCTGGTCGGGAGCAGTACTTC
CDR3aa: CASSPGQPPGREQYF

j_gene: TRBJ2-5
abundance: NA
d_gene: NA
v_gene: TRBV7-9
CDR3nt: TGTGCCAGCGCCCAGATCACAGCTTGGGCCCAGTACTTC
CDR3aa: CASAQITAWAQYF

j_gene: TRBJ2-7
abundance: NA
d_gene: TRBD1
v_gene: TRBV11-2
CDR3nt: TGTGCCAGCAGCCCTACAGGGGGCCTCTACGAGCAGTACTTC
CDR3aa: CASSPTGGLYEQYF

j_gene: TRBJ2-3
abundance: NA
d_gene: TRBD2
v_gene: TRBV5-6
CDR3nt: TGTGCCAGCAGCTTCTACTCGGGACTAGCGGAAACCACAGATACGCAGTATTTT
CDR3aa: CASSFYSGLAETTDTQYF

j_gene: TRBJ2-7
abundance: NA
d_gene: NA
v_gene: TRBV15
CDR3nt: TGTGCCACCAGCAAAGAGGCAGGGTACGAGCAGTACTTC
CDR3aa: CATSKEAGYEQYF

j_gene: TRBJ1-2
abundance: NA
d_gene: NA
v_gene: TRBV3-1/TRBV3-2
CDR3nt: TGTGCCAGCAGCCAAGAGCCCTCAGGCTTGGATGGCTACACCTTC
CDR3aa: CASSQEPSGLDGYTF

j_gene: TRBJ1-2
abundance: once
d_gene: TRBD1
v_gene: TRBV30
CDR3nt: TGTGCCTGGCGACCGGGACAGTTATATGGCTACACCTTC
CDR3aa: CAWRPGQLYGYTF

j_gene: TRBJ1-5
abundance: NA
d_gene: NA
v_gene: TRBV6-5
CDR3nt: TGTGCCAGTGGGCGGAGCAATCAGCCCCAGCATTTT
CDR3aa: CASGRSNQPQHF

j_gene: TRBJ1-1
abundance: NA
d_gene: TRBD1
v_gene: TRBV7-3
CDR3nt: TGTGCCAGCAGGGGGACAGCGAACACTGAAGCTTTCTTT
CDR3aa: CASRGTANTEAFF

j_gene: TRBJ2-7
abundance: NA
d_gene: NA
v_gene: TRBV5-1
CDR3nt: TGCGCCAGCAGCTTGGGGGGTCCCTACGAGCAGTACTTC
CDR3aa: CASSLGGPYEQYF

j_gene: TRBJ1-2
abundance: NA
d_gene: TRBD1
v_gene: TRBV6-5
CDR3nt: TGTGCCAGCAGTTACGGGGGACAGGGTAGGAGCGGCTACACCTTC
CDR3aa: CASSYGGQGRSGYTF

j_gene: TRBJ2-2
abundance: NA
d_gene: NA
v_gene: TRBV2
CDR3nt: TGTGCCAGCAACCAAGACAGCTTGAACACCGGGGAGCTGTTTTTT
CDR3aa: CASNQDSLNTGELFF

j_gene: TRBJ2-1
abundance: few
d_gene: NA
v_gene: TRBV15
CDR3nt: TGTGCCACCAGCAGAGATCCGAGTACCTCCTACAATGAGCAGTTCTTC
CDR3aa: CATSRDPSTSYNEQFF

j_gene: TRBJ2-5
abundance: NA
d_gene: NA
v_gene: TRBV29-1
CDR3nt: TGCAGCGTTGAAACGTCCAGCCAAGAGACCCAGTACTTC
CDR3aa: CSVETSSQETQYF

j_gene: TRBJ2-5
abundance: NA
d_gene: NA
v_gene: TRBV21-1
CDR3nt: TGTGCCAGCAGCGGGCAGGGGCAAGAGACCCAGTACTTC
CDR3aa: CASSGQGQETQYF

j_gene: TRBJ2-5
abundance: NA
d_gene: TRBD2
v_gene: TRBV5-5
CDR3nt: TGTGCCAGCAGCTCAGCGGGAGTGGTTCCGGGGCAAGAGACCCAGTACTTC
CDR3aa: CASSSAGVVPGQETQYF

j_gene: TRBJ1-1
abundance: NA
d_gene: TRBD1
v_gene: TRBV3-1/TRBV3-2
CDR3nt: TGTGCCAGCAGCAACAGGGGGCGGCCTGAAGCTTTCTTT
CDR3aa: CASSNRGRPEAFF

j_gene: TRBJ1-6
abundance: NA
d_gene: TRBD1
v_gene: TRBV19
CDR3nt: TGTGCCAGTAGTATAGTAGGGGGCGTGAATTCACCCCTCCACTTT
CDR3aa: CASSIVGGVNSPLHF

j_gene: TRBJ2-1
abundance: NA
d_gene: NA
v_gene: TRBV7-2
CDR3nt: TGTGCCAGCAGCTTAATGCCGGGTACCTACAATGAGCAGTTCTTC
CDR3aa: CASSLMPGTYNEQFF

j_gene: TRBJ1-3
abundance: NA
d_gene: NA
v_gene: TRBV9
CDR3nt: TGTGCCAGCAGCTCCCGGGGTGGGACTGGAAACACCATATATTTT
CDR3aa: CASSSRGGTGNTIYF

j_gene: TRBJ2-7
abundance: NA
d_gene: TRBD2
v_gene: TRBV7-9
CDR3nt: TGTGCCAGCAGCCCGGGACTAGCGAACGAGCAGTACTTC
CDR3aa: CASSPGLANEQYF

j_gene: TRBJ1-6
abundance: NA
d_gene: NA
v_gene: TRBV11-3
CDR3nt: TGTGCCAGCAGCTTAGGACAGGTGATGTATTCACCCCTCCACTTT
CDR3aa: CASSLGQVMYSPLHF

j_gene: TRBJ1-6
abundance: NA
d_gene: NA
v_gene: TRBV6-2/TRBV6-3
CDR3nt: TGTGCCAGCAGTTACAGACGACAGAATAATTCACCCCTCCACTTT
CDR3aa: CASSYRRQNNSPLHF

j_gene: TRBJ2-4
abundance: NA
d_gene: NA
v_gene: TRBV6-5
CDR3nt: TGTGCCAGCAGTTACGGAGGGGCCGTCAAAAACATTCAGTACTTC
CDR3aa: CASSYGGAVKNIQYF

j_gene: TRBJ1-3
abundance: NA
d_gene: NA
v_gene: TRBV25-1
CDR3nt: TGTGCCAGCAGTGATTACGAATCGGGAAACACCATATATTTT
CDR3aa: CASSDYESGNTIYF

j_gene: TRBJ2-7
abundance: NA
d_gene: TRBD2
v_gene: TRBV30
CDR3nt: TGTGCCTGGAGGGGACTAGCGGGAGCCTTCCAGACCTACGAGCAGTACTTC
CDR3aa: CAWRGLAGAFQTYEQYF

j_gene: TRBJ1-1
abundance: NA
d_gene: TRBD1
v_gene: TRBV30
CDR3nt: TGTGCCTGGAGAGGACAGGGGATGAACACTGAAGCTTTCTTT
CDR3aa: CAWRGQGMNTEAFF

j_gene: TRBJ2-7
abundance: NA
d_gene: TRBD2
v_gene: TRBV14
CDR3nt: TGTGCCAGCAGCCAAACCCGGGGGGGTCCGACCTACGAGCAGTACTTC
CDR3aa: CASSQTRGGPTYEQYF

j_gene: TRBJ1-1
abundance: few
d_gene: NA
v_gene: TRBV30
CDR3nt: TGTGCCTGGAGGAGAGACATAGCTGAAGCTTTCTTT
CDR3aa: CAWRRDIAEAFF

j_gene: TRBJ2-5
abundance: NA
d_gene: TRBD1
v_gene: TRBV5-1
CDR3nt: TGCGCCAGCAGCTTGGTGGGACAGGGGGCCCCGGAACAAGAGACCCAGTACTTC
CDR3aa: CASSLVGQGAPEQETQYF

j_gene: TRBJ2-5
abundance: few
d_gene: NA
v_gene: TRBV24-1
CDR3nt: TGTGCCACCAGTGCGCGGAGGCCAGAGACCCAGTACTTC
CDR3aa: CATSARRPETQYF

j_gene: TRBJ2-3
abundance: NA
d_gene: TRBD2
v_gene: TRBV5-1
CDR3nt: TGCGCCAGCAGCTTTCGGGGGGAGAGCACAGATACGCAGTATTTT
CDR3aa: CASSFRGESTDTQYF

j_gene: TRBJ1-5
abundance: NA
d_gene: NA
v_gene: TRBV7-2
CDR3nt: TGTGCCAGCAGCCTACAATCACACTCCAGCAATCAGCCCCAGCATTTT
CDR3aa: CASSLQSHSSNQPQHF

j_gene: TRBJ1-1
abundance: once
d_gene: NA
v_gene: TRBV19
CDR3nt: TGTGCCAGTAGTATAAATGGTCTCACTGAAGCTTTCTTT
CDR3aa: CASSINGLTEAFF

j_gene: TRBJ1-6
abundance: NA
d_gene: NA
v_gene: TRBV6-6
CDR3nt: TGTGCCGCCCACAGGGAGAATTCACCCCTCCACTTT
CDR3aa: CAAHRENSPLHF

j_gene: TRBJ2-7
abundance: NA
d_gene: TRBD1
v_gene: TRBV11-2
CDR3nt: TGTGCCAGCAGCTCATCGGGACAGACCTACGAGCAGTACTTC
CDR3aa: CASSSSGQTYEQYF

j_gene: TRBJ1-5
abundance: once
d_gene: NA
v_gene: TRBV5-6
CDR3nt: TGTGCCAGCAGCTTGGGTGTATGGGGGAACAATCAGCCCCAGCATTTT
CDR3aa: CASSLGVWGNNQPQHF

j_gene: TRBJ1-4
abundance: NA
d_gene: NA
v_gene: TRBV20-1
CDR3nt: TGCAGTGCTAGTGGAGGGGCTAATGAAAAACTGTTTTTT
CDR3aa: CSASGGANEKLFF

j_gene: TRBJ1-1
abundance: NA
d_gene: NA
v_gene: TRBV11-2
CDR3nt: TGTGCCAGCAGCTTAGACAAGAACACTGAAGCTTTCTTT
CDR3aa: CASSLDKNTEAFF

j_gene: TRBJ1-1
abundance: few
d_gene: NA
v_gene: TRBV7-9
CDR3nt: TGTGCCAGCAGCTTAGTGACAGAGAACACTGAAGCTTTCTTT
CDR3aa: CASSLVTENTEAFF

j_gene: TRBJ2-1
abundance: NA
d_gene: TRBD2
v_gene: TRBV11-3
CDR3nt: TGTGCCAGCAGCTTAGGGACGACTAGCGGGGCCTACAATGAGCAGTTCTTC
CDR3aa: CASSLGTTSGAYNEQFF

j_gene: TRBJ1-5
abundance: NA
d_gene: NA
v_gene: TRBV30
CDR3nt: TGTGCCTGGAGTGTCCGATCACAGGCTCCATATAGCAATCAGCCCCAGCATTTT
CDR3aa: CAWSVRSQAPYSNQPQHF

j_gene: TRBJ1-2
abundance: NA
d_gene: TRBD1
v_gene: TRBV4-3
CDR3nt: TGCGCCAGCAGCCAAGCGGGTTGGGCAGGGGGCCAGCAGACCTTC
CDR3aa: CASSQAGWAGGQQTF

j_gene: TRBJ2-5
abundance: NA
d_gene: NA
v_gene: TRBV7-9
CDR3nt: TGTGCCAGCAGCCCTGGGCTACAGGGAGGCCGACTGGGGACCCAGTACTTC
CDR3aa: CASSPGLQGGRLGTQYF

j_gene: TRBJ1-2
abundance: NA
d_gene: NA
v_gene: TRBV28
CDR3nt: TGTGCCAGCAGTTTATTCGCCCAGGGGAAGGACTATGGCTACACCTTC
CDR3aa: CASSLFAQGKDYGYTF

j_gene: TRBJ2-7
abundance: NA
d_gene: TRBD1
v_gene: TRBV6-5
CDR3nt: TGTGCCAGCAGTTACGTGCCAGGGGGACACGAGCAGTACTTC
CDR3aa: CASSYVPGGHEQYF

j_gene: TRBJ1-1
abundance: NA
d_gene: NA
v_gene: TRBV6-5
CDR3nt: TGTGCCAGCAGATATGCAGGGATAACTGAAGCTTTCTTT
CDR3aa: CASRYAGITEAFF